This entry lists 9 T cell receptor beta chains sequenced from one sample in a study of T cells in Graves' hyperthyroidism and ophthalmopathy. The source material, RNA transcripts, was used to amplify TCR beta CDR3 regions. The TCR CDR3 first-round RT-PCR relied on the HTBI primer set. TCRdb reprocessed the multiplex PCR reads with MiXCR, giving one entry per CDR3 protein. Of roughly 100,000 distinct CDR3 sequences in the sample, under 65% were seen once. The sequencing input was blood. The receptors were sampled from a middle-aged woman with Graves' hyperthyroidism.

This clonotype was found a few times. The DNA of the CDR3 is TGCGCCAGCAGCTTGAGTTCGGGGGGTGTTCAGCCCCAGCATTTT. Translation gives CASSLSSGGVQPQHF. This chain connects TRBV5-1 to TRBJ1-5; possibly TRBD1 for D (5 bases). Germline CDR1 is SGHRS and CDR2 is YFSETQ. There are 15 residues in the CDR3. The germline V and J ends were trimmed by 1 base and 6 bases, with 14 bases remaining between them.

This clonotype was counted a single time. CDR3 residues: CAAGASGRLPHEQYF. CDR3 DNA: TGTGCCGCAGGGGCTAGCGGGAGGTTACCCCACGAGCAGTACTTC. V usage is TRBV6-1 and J usage is TRBJ2-7; 11 bases agree with TRBD2. Trimming removed 11 bases from V and 5 bases from J; junction bases left unmatched: 14. In germline, CDR1 is MNHNS, CDR2 SASEGT. The CDR3 is 15 amino acids.

V gene TRBV7-3 combines with J gene TRBJ1-2; D is perhaps TRBD1 (6 bases). The length of the CDR3 is 12 residues. V was pared by 5 bases and J by 7 bases, with 11 bases between. Germline values: CDR1 SGHTA, CDR2 FQGTGA. CDR3 coding DNA: TGTGCCAGCAGCGCAGGGGCCGGTGGCTACACCTTC. This codes for CASSAGAGGYTF.

This clonotype was seen many times. The chain uses TRBV20-1 and TRBJ2-7; 7 bases fit TRBD2. CDR1 is DFQATT, CDR2 SNEGSKA, per germline (reference sequence). The CDR3 runs 13 residues. The trim removed 6 bases at V and 2 bases at J, leaving 7 bases unmatched. CDR3 coding DNA: TGCAGTGCCCTCGGGACTAACCCCTACGAGCAGTACTTC. It translates to CSALGTNPYEQYF.

In this sample, this clonotype turned up many times. J is TRBJ1-1 and V is TRBV5-1, with 8 bases matching TRBD1. The germline V gene has CDR1 SGHRS and CDR2 YFSETQ. The V gene end was trimmed by 7 bases and the J gene end by 1 base; junction bases not matched to a gene: 3. CDR3 size: 13 residues. CDR3 in DNA: TGCGCCAGCGGGGACAGGCCGAACACTGAAGCTTTCTTT. Protein: CASGDRPNTEAFF.

Comment on this clonotype: This may come from a read error, since a much larger clone is one base off. This CDR3 is missing its conserved last phenylalanine or tryptophan, likely due to a read error. V usage is TRBV5-1 and J usage is TRBJ1-1, with D uncertain. This CDR3 is built from 13 residues. V dropped 0 bases and J dropped 9 bases, with 12 bases sitting between them. The germline gives CDR1 SGHRS, CDR2 YFSETQ. The CDR3 sequence is CASSLAGETQAFL. The CDR3 region has the DNA TGCGCCAGCAGCTTGGCAGGCGAGACTCAAGCTTTCCTT.

This clonotype has a handful of counts. The V and J genes are TRBV11-3 and TRBJ2-6, with 12 bases matching TRBD2. Looked up from germline, CDR1 is SGHNT and CDR2 is YENEEA. Trimming at V came to 3 bases and at J to 4 bases, leaving 7 bases not matched to a gene. The CDR3 covers 18 residues. The CDR3 region is CASSFSSGRAGGANVLTF. CDR3 coding DNA: TGTGCCAGCAGCTTCTCTAGCGGGAGGGCCGGCGGGGCCAACGTCCTGACTTTC. Drawing the rest from reference TRBV11-3 and TRBJ2-6, the complete variable domain is EAGVVQSPRYKIIEKKQPVAFWCNPISGHNTLYWYLQNLGQGPELLIRYENEEAVDDSQLPKDRFSAERLKGVDSTLKIQPAELGDSAVYLCASSFSSGRAGGANVLTFGAGSRLTVL.

This clonotype was observed at least ten times. The chain carries TRBV5-1 and TRBJ1-4; D gene uncertain. V was shortened by 2 bases and J by 7 bases, with 9 bases between the two germline ends. CDR1 SGHRS and CDR2 YFSETQ come from the germline V gene. The CDR3 totals 13 residues. The CDR3 nucleotides are TGCGCCAGCAGCTTTGGAACGGGTGAAAAACTGTTTTTT. It codes for CASSFGTGEKLFF.

This clonotype was counted ten times or more. The V call is TRBV13, the J call TRBJ1-3, with a tentative D call TRBD1 (5 bases). CDR3 length equals 16 residues. The V and J ends lost 3 bases and 2 bases respectively, with 14 bases between them. Germline CDR1 is PRHDT and CDR2 is FYEKMQ (reference sequence). The CDR3 region is CASSFGEGVAGNTIYF. CDR3 DNA: TGTGCCAGCAGCTTCGGGGAAGGGGTCGCTGGAAACACCATATATTTT.